The rows below give T cell receptor beta chains drawn from one sample of a study of blood T cell repertoires in COVID-19. Profiling relied on immunoSEQ multiplex PCR, and the TCRdb table lists in-frame clones only, not all of them. The repertoire holds about 250,000 clones, with 85% as singletons. Sequenced: peripheral blood. The receptors shown here come from a woman aged 55-75 years with active or convalescent COVID-19. CDR3s leave out the opening cysteine and the closing phenylalanine or tryptophan. Fields, in order: D gene, CDR3 length, J gene, V gene, clone size, CDR3 protein. The D gene is left open where the match is weak. Part of the rows lack a size; the others show once, few, many or a class for expanded clones.

d_call: -
cdr3_length: 11
j_call: TRBJ2-1
v_call: TRBV6-5
clone_size: -
cdr3_aa: ASSYNTGDEQF

d_call: -
cdr3_length: 12
j_call: TRBJ1-2
v_call: TRBV12-5
clone_size: once
cdr3_aa: ASGYYQGLYGYT

d_call: TRBD2
cdr3_length: 16
j_call: TRBJ2-4
v_call: TRBV2
clone_size: -
cdr3_aa: ASSEAISTSGVWNIQY

d_call: -
cdr3_length: 15
j_call: TRBJ1-1
v_call: TRBV7-8
clone_size: -
cdr3_aa: ATQLLWGVGEGAEAF

d_call: -
cdr3_length: 14
j_call: TRBJ2-1
v_call: TRBV5-1
clone_size: -
cdr3_aa: ASSLAGSLSYNEQF

d_call: -
cdr3_length: 12
j_call: TRBJ1-4
v_call: TRBV6-1
clone_size: -
cdr3_aa: ASSEPGTGEKLF

d_call: -
cdr3_length: 13
j_call: TRBJ1-2
v_call: TRBV21-1
clone_size: -
cdr3_aa: ASSKLGRGPDGYT

d_call: TRBD2
cdr3_length: 14
j_call: TRBJ2-1
v_call: TRBV24-1
clone_size: -
cdr3_aa: ATSGFGGATYNEQF

d_call: -
cdr3_length: 13
j_call: TRBJ2-3
v_call: TRBV5-1
clone_size: once
cdr3_aa: ASRGTGGDTDTQY

d_call: TRBD1
cdr3_length: 14
j_call: TRBJ2-1
v_call: TRBV5-4
clone_size: -
cdr3_aa: ASSLDRGHGYNEQF

d_call: -
cdr3_length: 13
j_call: TRBJ1-2
v_call: TRBV2
clone_size: -
cdr3_aa: ASSPRTGPGDGYT

d_call: -
cdr3_length: 14
j_call: TRBJ2-7
v_call: TRBV15
clone_size: once
cdr3_aa: ATSRDWSTPSYEQY

d_call: -
cdr3_length: 11
j_call: TRBJ2-5
v_call: TRBV29-1
clone_size: medium-sized
cdr3_aa: SAVTGLGETQY

d_call: TRBD2
cdr3_length: 16
j_call: TRBJ2-3
v_call: TRBV18
clone_size: once
cdr3_aa: ASSWTSGGLTSTDTQY

d_call: TRBD2
cdr3_length: 12
j_call: TRBJ2-3
v_call: TRBV9
clone_size: -
cdr3_aa: ASSVGTRSDTQY

d_call: -
cdr3_length: 11
j_call: TRBJ2-7
v_call: TRBV3-1/TRBV3-2
clone_size: -
cdr3_aa: ASSPRGPYEQY

d_call: -
cdr3_length: 13
j_call: TRBJ1-2
v_call: TRBV19
clone_size: -
cdr3_aa: ASSLNRQMVGGYT

d_call: -
cdr3_length: 10
j_call: TRBJ1-1
v_call: TRBV7-9
clone_size: -
cdr3_aa: ASSQANTEAF

d_call: TRBD1
cdr3_length: 13
j_call: TRBJ1-1
v_call: TRBV7-2
clone_size: few
cdr3_aa: ASSLYRGGLSEAF

d_call: TRBD2
cdr3_length: 14
j_call: TRBJ2-1
v_call: TRBV24-1
clone_size: -
cdr3_aa: ATSDSLTSGYNEQF

d_call: -
cdr3_length: 11
j_call: TRBJ1-1
v_call: TRBV7-9
clone_size: -
cdr3_aa: ASSFVRDTEAF

d_call: TRBD2
cdr3_length: 15
j_call: TRBJ2-2
v_call: TRBV5-1
clone_size: -
cdr3_aa: ASSPGTSGSTPGELF

d_call: TRBD1
cdr3_length: 16
j_call: TRBJ1-6
v_call: TRBV10-3
clone_size: -
cdr3_aa: AISESMDRGRLGSPLH

d_call: TRBD2
cdr3_length: 12
j_call: TRBJ2-1
v_call: TRBV11-2
clone_size: -
cdr3_aa: ASSLGLAGNEQF

d_call: -
cdr3_length: 14
j_call: TRBJ1-2
v_call: TRBV19
clone_size: -
cdr3_aa: ASSIGGRRGNYGYT

d_call: -
cdr3_length: 11
j_call: TRBJ1-3
v_call: TRBV11-2
clone_size: -
cdr3_aa: ASRIGADLTIY

d_call: TRBD2
cdr3_length: 13
j_call: TRBJ2-1
v_call: TRBV19
clone_size: -
cdr3_aa: ASKTSGGARNEQF

d_call: -
cdr3_length: 13
j_call: TRBJ2-3
v_call: TRBV5-4
clone_size: -
cdr3_aa: ASSLMRGPTDTQY

d_call: TRBD1
cdr3_length: 11
j_call: TRBJ2-7
v_call: TRBV30
clone_size: few
cdr3_aa: AWSADRAYEQY

d_call: -
cdr3_length: 11
j_call: TRBJ1-1
v_call: TRBV29-1
clone_size: -
cdr3_aa: SALAGGHTEAF

d_call: -
cdr3_length: 12
j_call: TRBJ1-5
v_call: TRBV27
clone_size: -
cdr3_aa: ASSLSRNNQPQH

d_call: TRBD2
cdr3_length: 13
j_call: TRBJ2-7
v_call: TRBV19
clone_size: few
cdr3_aa: ASSIRAGGAYEQY

d_call: -
cdr3_length: 11
j_call: TRBJ1-2
v_call: TRBV19
clone_size: -
cdr3_aa: ASSAPGSSGYT

d_call: -
cdr3_length: 13
j_call: TRBJ2-5
v_call: TRBV5-6
clone_size: medium-sized
cdr3_aa: ASSPLEGAQETQY

d_call: TRBD1
cdr3_length: 12
j_call: TRBJ1-1
v_call: TRBV28
clone_size: -
cdr3_aa: ASSSRQGLTEAF

d_call: -
cdr3_length: 11
j_call: TRBJ1-1
v_call: TRBV19
clone_size: -
cdr3_aa: ASTATGNTEAF

d_call: -
cdr3_length: 15
j_call: TRBJ1-5
v_call: TRBV28
clone_size: few
cdr3_aa: ASSLFPGLYSNQPQH

d_call: -
cdr3_length: 13
j_call: TRBJ2-1
v_call: TRBV11-1
clone_size: -
cdr3_aa: ASSLGSNRGNEQF

d_call: TRBD1
cdr3_length: 14
j_call: TRBJ1-6
v_call: TRBV11-2
clone_size: -
cdr3_aa: ASSFSSGQGNSPLH

d_call: -
cdr3_length: 11
j_call: TRBJ1-1
v_call: TRBV6-5
clone_size: few
cdr3_aa: ASSYQGSTEAF

d_call: TRBD1
cdr3_length: 11
j_call: TRBJ2-5
v_call: TRBV11-2
clone_size: -
cdr3_aa: ASSPQGKGTQY

d_call: TRBD2
cdr3_length: 13
j_call: TRBJ2-3
v_call: TRBV3-1/TRBV3-2
clone_size: -
cdr3_aa: ASSQGSGRTDTQY

d_call: -
cdr3_length: 12
j_call: TRBJ2-7
v_call: TRBV27
clone_size: once
cdr3_aa: AIPSRGYTYEQY

d_call: -
cdr3_length: 13
j_call: TRBJ1-1
v_call: TRBV18
clone_size: -
cdr3_aa: ASSPDQVGNTEAF

d_call: -
cdr3_length: 12
j_call: TRBJ2-7
v_call: TRBV3-1/TRBV3-2
clone_size: -
cdr3_aa: ASSQDRASYEQY

d_call: -
cdr3_length: 13
j_call: TRBJ2-1
v_call: TRBV9
clone_size: -
cdr3_aa: ASSGTGFSYNEQF

d_call: -
cdr3_length: 12
j_call: TRBJ2-2
v_call: TRBV2
clone_size: -
cdr3_aa: ASSELSSVGELF

d_call: TRBD2
cdr3_length: 16
j_call: TRBJ2-5
v_call: TRBV9
clone_size: -
cdr3_aa: ASSVAPGGSGGGETQY

d_call: TRBD1
cdr3_length: 12
j_call: TRBJ1-1
v_call: TRBV4-1
clone_size: -
cdr3_aa: ASSQDQGATEAF

d_call: TRBD1
cdr3_length: 15
j_call: TRBJ1-3
v_call: TRBV7-9
clone_size: -
cdr3_aa: ASSSILTGETGNTIY

d_call: TRBD1
cdr3_length: 12
j_call: TRBJ2-5
v_call: TRBV6-5
clone_size: -
cdr3_aa: ASTFTGGVETQY

d_call: -
cdr3_length: 12
j_call: TRBJ1-5
v_call: TRBV7-8
clone_size: -
cdr3_aa: ASSLSQGNQPQH

d_call: -
cdr3_length: 14
j_call: TRBJ1-4
v_call: TRBV7-9
clone_size: -
cdr3_aa: ASSPAGSYEGEKLF

d_call: TRBD1
cdr3_length: 12
j_call: TRBJ1-2
v_call: TRBV3-1/TRBV3-2
clone_size: -
cdr3_aa: ASSLDRGQGGYT

d_call: -
cdr3_length: 13
j_call: TRBJ2-5
v_call: TRBV7-2
clone_size: -
cdr3_aa: ASSLVIGAGETQY